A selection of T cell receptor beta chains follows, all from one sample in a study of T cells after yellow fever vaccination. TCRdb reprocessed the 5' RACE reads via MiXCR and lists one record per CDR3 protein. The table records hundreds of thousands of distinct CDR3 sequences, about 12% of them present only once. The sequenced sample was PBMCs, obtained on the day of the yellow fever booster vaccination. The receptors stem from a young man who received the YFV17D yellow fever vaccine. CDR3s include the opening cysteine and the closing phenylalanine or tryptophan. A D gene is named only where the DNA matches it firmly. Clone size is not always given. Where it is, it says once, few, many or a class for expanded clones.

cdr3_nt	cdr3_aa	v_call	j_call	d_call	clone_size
TGTGCCAGCAGCTTAGACTGGGGGGAGTTCTTC	CASSLDWGEFF	TRBV7-2	TRBJ2-1	.	.
TGTGCCAGCAGCGGGATCGGGGGACAGGGGGCCGGAGATACGCAGTATTTT	CASSGIGGQGAGDTQYF	TRBV7-9	TRBJ2-3	TRBD1	.
TGTGCCAGTAGTACCCGTAGCGGGAGGGCCCCATCCTACAATGAGCAGTTCTTC	CASSTRSGRAPSYNEQFF	TRBV19	TRBJ2-1	TRBD2	few
TGCGCCAGCAGCGTCGACAGAAACAATGAGCAGTTCTTC	CASSVDRNNEQFF	TRBV5-1	TRBJ2-1	.	many
TGTGCCAGCAGCAAAACCCAAGACCGGGTGGCAGATACGCAGTATTTT	CASSKTQDRVADTQYF	TRBV21-1	TRBJ2-3	.	.
TGTGCCAGCAGCTTTGCGGGGCTTCGCAGAGATACGCAGTATTTT	CASSFAGLRRDTQYF	TRBV7-3	TRBJ2-3	.	.
TGTGCCACCAGTGATTCGGGACTAGCGGGACAGACCCAGTACTTC	CATSDSGLAGQTQYF	TRBV24-1	TRBJ2-5	TRBD2	.
TGCAGTGCTAGAGTTGCCGACAGGGCCTCCTACGAGCAGTACTTC	CSARVADRASYEQYF	TRBV20-1	TRBJ2-7	TRBD1	.
TGTGCCAGCAGTCCTAGAGTCGGGGGGTACGTTTCTGATGAGCAGTTCTTC	CASSPRVGGYVSDEQFF	TRBV12-3/TRBV12-4	TRBJ2-1	TRBD2	.
TGTGCCAGCAGCTCCGGACACCCCGGGATGACCCAGTACTTC	CASSSGHPGMTQYF	TRBV7-9	TRBJ2-5	.	few
TGCAGCGTTCTAAGTTACCAAGAGACCCAGTACTTC	CSVLSYQETQYF	TRBV29-1	TRBJ2-5	.	.
TGTGCCAGCAGTCCAGTCCCGGGACAGGGGATTTTGGCCATTCAGTACTTC	CASSPVPGQGILAIQYF	TRBV28	TRBJ2-4	TRBD1	.
TGCAGTCCTTACACAGATACGCAGTATTTT	CSPYTDTQYF	TRBV20-1	TRBJ2-3	.	.
TGTGCCGGGGACAGGGGTGACTTTTACGAGCAGTACTTC	CAGDRGDFYEQYF	TRBV30	TRBJ2-7	TRBD1	few
TGCAGTGCTAGAGATGGGGGGCAGGGATACGACGAGCAGTACTTC	CSARDGGQGYDEQYF	TRBV20-1	TRBJ2-7	.	.
TGTGCCAGCAGCTTAGCGGGCAGCGTGGAGACCCAGTACTTC	CASSLAGSVETQYF	TRBV7-9	TRBJ2-5	.	.
TGCACCAGCAGTTCCAGGGTCATCCTGAAGGAGCAGTACTTC	CTSSSRVILKEQYF	TRBV27	TRBJ2-7	.	.
TGTGCCAGCTTGGACAGAAGCAATGAGCAGTTCTTC	CASLDRSNEQFF	TRBV2	TRBJ2-1	.	.
TGCAGTGCTAGAGATGAAGTGGGGGCTCTCCAAGAGACCCAGTACTTC	CSARDEVGALQETQYF	TRBV20-1	TRBJ2-5	.	.
TGTGCCAGCAGTTACGAAGGCTCCTACGAGCAGTACTTC	CASSYEGSYEQYF	TRBV6-6	TRBJ2-7	.	.
TGCAGTGCTAGAGAAACAGGGTCCGGTGGTGGAGATACGCAGTATTTT	CSARETGSGGGDTQYF	TRBV20-1	TRBJ2-3	.	many
TGCAGTGCTAGAGATTGGGAAAGGGCCTACGAGCAGTACTTC	CSARDWERAYEQYF	TRBV20-1	TRBJ2-7	.	.
TGTGCCAGCAAACAGGTTGCAACTAATGAAAAACTGTTTTTT	CASKQVATNEKLFF	TRBV6-1	TRBJ1-4	.	few
TGTGCCAGCAGCTTAGGGGGAGGCACCTCGAACACCGGGGAGCTGTTTTTT	CASSLGGGTSNTGELFF	TRBV7-8	TRBJ2-2	.	few
TGCAGTGCAACCAGGGCCAGCTCATCCTACGAGCAGTACTTC	CSATRASSSYEQYF	TRBV20-1	TRBJ2-7	.	.
TGTGCCAGCCCCCCCTCTAGCTCCTACGAGCAGTACTTC	CASPPSSSYEQYF	TRBV11-2	TRBJ2-7	.	few
TGCAGCGTCGCTAGCGGAACCGCCTCAGATACGCAGTATTTT	CSVASGTASDTQYF	TRBV29-1	TRBJ2-3	TRBD2	.
TGCGCCAGCAGCCAAGCTGGTCCCAGCGGGGATGAGCAGTTCTTC	CASSQAGPSGDEQFF	TRBV4-3	TRBJ2-1	TRBD2	.
TGCGCCAGCTGTGCGGCGACCAAATCGGCACCTCTCCAGAACACTGAAGCTTTCTTT	CASCAATKSAPLQNTEAFF	TRBV10-1	TRBJ1-1	.	few
TGTGCTAGTGGCTCTGACACCGGGGAGCTGTTTTTT	CASGSDTGELFF	TRBV12-5	TRBJ2-2	.	.
TGTGCCAGCAGCTCCACAGGGCTTCGGGCCCAGTACTTC	CASSSTGLRAQYF	TRBV7-2	TRBJ2-5	.	few
TGTGCCATCGGAGACAGGCTTAGCAATCAGCCCCAGCATTTT	CAIGDRLSNQPQHF	TRBV10-3	TRBJ1-5	.	few
TGTGCCAGCACCATTGGCACTAGCGGTAATGAGCAGTTCTTC	CASTIGTSGNEQFF	TRBV12-3/TRBV12-4	TRBJ2-1	TRBD2	few
TGTGCCACCAGTGGATCTAGCGGGGAAATCTACGAGCAGTACTTC	CATSGSSGEIYEQYF	TRBV24-1	TRBJ2-7	TRBD2	.
TGCAGTGCACCGAGGACAGGGGGGTCCCTTCCCGATGAGCAGTTCTTC	CSAPRTGGSLPDEQFF	TRBV20-1	TRBJ2-1	TRBD1	.
TGTGCCAGCAGTTTATCAGGTCTAGCAGTAGATACGCAGTATTTT	CASSLSGLAVDTQYF	TRBV12-3/TRBV12-4	TRBJ2-3	.	.
TGTGCCAGCTCACCCCAACCGACTAGTCTGGATACGCAGTATTTT	CASSPQPTSLDTQYF	TRBV18	TRBJ2-3	.	.
TGTGCCAGCAGCGTAGTGGGTAGCGGGAGCTCCTACAATGAGCAGTTCTTC	CASSVVGSGSSYNEQFF	TRBV9	TRBJ2-1	TRBD2	few
TGTGCCAGCAGCCCCCCAGCGGGAGGTGGGGAGACCCAGTACTTC	CASSPPAGGGETQYF	TRBV27	TRBJ2-5	TRBD2	many
TGCAGTGCTAGTTCGGGGGCGCCGAATCAGCCCCAGCATTTT	CSASSGAPNQPQHF	TRBV20-1	TRBJ1-5	.	.
TGTGCCAGCAGCTTAGTCCCGGGACACTACTACGAGCAGTACTTC	CASSLVPGHYYEQYF	TRBV7-8	TRBJ2-7	.	.
TGCAGTGCCGGGGTGGGGAAAGGGTCACCCCTCCACTTT	CSAGVGKGSPLHF	TRBV20-1	TRBJ1-6	.	.
TGTGCCAGCAGTTTATCGGGACAGGGTTTCTCCTACGAGCAGTACTTC	CASSLSGQGFSYEQYF	TRBV28	TRBJ2-7	TRBD1	.
TGTGCCAGCAGTCTCGGCGCGCCCGGAGATACGCAGTATTTT	CASSLGAPGDTQYF	TRBV5-8	TRBJ2-3	.	.
TGTGCCACCAGCGCGCGACTAGCGGGAGTGGATACGCAGTATTTT	CATSARLAGVDTQYF	TRBV15	TRBJ2-3	TRBD2	few